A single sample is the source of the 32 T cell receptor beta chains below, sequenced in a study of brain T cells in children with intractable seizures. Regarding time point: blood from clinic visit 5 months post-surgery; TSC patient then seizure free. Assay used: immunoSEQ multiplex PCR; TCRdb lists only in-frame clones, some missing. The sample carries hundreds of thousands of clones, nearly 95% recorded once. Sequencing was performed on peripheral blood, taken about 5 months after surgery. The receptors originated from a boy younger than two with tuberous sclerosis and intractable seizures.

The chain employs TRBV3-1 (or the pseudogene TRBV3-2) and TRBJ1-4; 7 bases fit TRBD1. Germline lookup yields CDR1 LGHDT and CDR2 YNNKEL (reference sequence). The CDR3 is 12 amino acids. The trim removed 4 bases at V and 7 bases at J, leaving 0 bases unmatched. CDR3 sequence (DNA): TGTGCCAGCAGCCGACAGGGTGAAAAACTGTTTTTT. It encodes CASSRQGEKLFF.

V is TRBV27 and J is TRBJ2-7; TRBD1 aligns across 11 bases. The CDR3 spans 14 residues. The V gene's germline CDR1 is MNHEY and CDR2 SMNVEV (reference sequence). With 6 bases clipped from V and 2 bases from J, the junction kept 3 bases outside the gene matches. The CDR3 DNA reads TGTGCCAGCAGGGGGACAGGGGGTACCTACGAGCAGTACTTC. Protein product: CASRGTGGTYEQYF.

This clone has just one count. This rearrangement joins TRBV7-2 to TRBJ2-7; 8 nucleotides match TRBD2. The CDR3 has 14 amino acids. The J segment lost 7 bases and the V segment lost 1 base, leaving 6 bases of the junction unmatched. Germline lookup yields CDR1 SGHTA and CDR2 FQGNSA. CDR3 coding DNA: TGTGCCAGCAGCTTAGTATCCGGGGGGGGAGAGCAGTACTTC. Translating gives CASSLVSGGGEQYF.

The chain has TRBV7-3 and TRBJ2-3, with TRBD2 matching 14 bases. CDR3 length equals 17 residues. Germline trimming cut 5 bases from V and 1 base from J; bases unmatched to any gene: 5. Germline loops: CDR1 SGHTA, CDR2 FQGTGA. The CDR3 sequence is CASSLGLAGGGTDTQYF. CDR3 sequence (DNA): TGTGCCAGCAGCCTTGGACTAGCGGGAGGAGGCACAGATACGCAGTATTTT.

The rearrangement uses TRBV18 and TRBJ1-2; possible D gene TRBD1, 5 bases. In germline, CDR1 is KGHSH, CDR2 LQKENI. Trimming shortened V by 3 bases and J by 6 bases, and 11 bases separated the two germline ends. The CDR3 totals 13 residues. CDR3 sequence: CASSPGREDGYTF. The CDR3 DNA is TGTGCCAGCTCACCGGGCAGGGAGGATGGCTACACCTTC.

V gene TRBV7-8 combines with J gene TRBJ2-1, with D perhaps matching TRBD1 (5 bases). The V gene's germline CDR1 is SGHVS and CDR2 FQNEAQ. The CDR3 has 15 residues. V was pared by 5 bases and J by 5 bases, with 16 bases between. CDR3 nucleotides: TGTGCCAGCAGCGACAGCAGGCAGATGCACAATGAGCAGTTCTTC. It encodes CASSDSRQMHNEQFF.

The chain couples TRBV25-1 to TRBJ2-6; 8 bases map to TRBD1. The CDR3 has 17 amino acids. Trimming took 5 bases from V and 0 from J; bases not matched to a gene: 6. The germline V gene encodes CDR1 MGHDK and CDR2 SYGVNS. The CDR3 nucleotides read TGTGCCAGCAGTAGGGACAGGTTAAACTCTGGGGCCAACGTCCTGACTTTC. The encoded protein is CASSRDRLNSGANVLTF.

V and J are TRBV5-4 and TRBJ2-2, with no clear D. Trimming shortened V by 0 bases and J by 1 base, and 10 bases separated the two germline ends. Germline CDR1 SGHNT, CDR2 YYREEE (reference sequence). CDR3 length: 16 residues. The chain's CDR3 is CASSLGYGLNTGELFF. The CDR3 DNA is TGTGCCAGCAGCTTGGGCTACGGTCTGAACACCGGGGAGCTGTTTTTT.

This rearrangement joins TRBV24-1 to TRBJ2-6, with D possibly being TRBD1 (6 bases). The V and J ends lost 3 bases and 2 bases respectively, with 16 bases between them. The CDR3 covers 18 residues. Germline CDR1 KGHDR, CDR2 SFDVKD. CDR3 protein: CATSDPGVRATGANVLTF. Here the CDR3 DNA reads TGTGCCACCAGTGATCCAGGGGTACGAGCCACTGGGGCCAACGTCCTGACTTTC.

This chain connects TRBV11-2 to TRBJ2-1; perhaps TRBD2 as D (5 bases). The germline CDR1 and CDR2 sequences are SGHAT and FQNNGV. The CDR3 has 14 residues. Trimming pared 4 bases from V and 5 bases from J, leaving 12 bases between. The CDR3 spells CASSYAKADNEQFF. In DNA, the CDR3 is TGTGCCAGCAGCTACGCCAAAGCGGACAATGAGCAGTTCTTC.

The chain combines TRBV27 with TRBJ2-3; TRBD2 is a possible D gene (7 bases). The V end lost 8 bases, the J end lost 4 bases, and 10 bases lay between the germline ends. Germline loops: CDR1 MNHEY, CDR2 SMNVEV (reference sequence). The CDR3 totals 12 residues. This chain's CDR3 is CASGGAADTQYF. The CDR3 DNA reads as TGTGCCAGCGGGGGGGCAGCAGATACGCAGTATTTT.

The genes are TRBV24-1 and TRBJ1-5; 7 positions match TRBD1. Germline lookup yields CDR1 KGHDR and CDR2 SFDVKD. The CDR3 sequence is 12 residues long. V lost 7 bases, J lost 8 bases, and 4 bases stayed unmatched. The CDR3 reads CATSEGAKPQHF. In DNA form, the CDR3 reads TGTGCCACCAGCGAGGGGGCCAAGCCCCAGCATTTT.

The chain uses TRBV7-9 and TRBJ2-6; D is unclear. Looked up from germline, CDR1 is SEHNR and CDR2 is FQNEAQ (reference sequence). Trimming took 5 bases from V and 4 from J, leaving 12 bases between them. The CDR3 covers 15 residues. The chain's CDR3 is CASSRPSAGANVLTF. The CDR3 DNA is TGTGCCAGCAGCCGACCCTCCGCGGGGGCCAACGTCCTGACTTTC.

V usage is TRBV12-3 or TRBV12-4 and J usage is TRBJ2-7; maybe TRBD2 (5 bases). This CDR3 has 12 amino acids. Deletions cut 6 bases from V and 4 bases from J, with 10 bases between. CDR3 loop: CASRDGLYEQYF. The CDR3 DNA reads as TGTGCCAGCAGGGACGGACTTTACGAGCAGTACTTC.

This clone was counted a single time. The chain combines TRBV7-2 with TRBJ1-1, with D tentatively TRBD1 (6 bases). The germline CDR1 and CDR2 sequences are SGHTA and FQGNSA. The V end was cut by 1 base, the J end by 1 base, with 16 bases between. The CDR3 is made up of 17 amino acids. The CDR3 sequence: CASSLGVSRTANTEAFF. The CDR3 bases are TGTGCCAGCAGCTTAGGGGTGTCCAGGACAGCGAACACTGAAGCTTTCTTT.

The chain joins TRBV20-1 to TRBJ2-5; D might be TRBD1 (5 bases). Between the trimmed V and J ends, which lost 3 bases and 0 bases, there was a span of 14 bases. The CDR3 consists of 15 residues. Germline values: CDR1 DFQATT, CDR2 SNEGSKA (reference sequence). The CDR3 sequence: CSASPPKGNQETQYF. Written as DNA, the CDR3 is TGCAGTGCTAGTCCCCCAAAGGGGAACCAAGAGACCCAGTACTTC.

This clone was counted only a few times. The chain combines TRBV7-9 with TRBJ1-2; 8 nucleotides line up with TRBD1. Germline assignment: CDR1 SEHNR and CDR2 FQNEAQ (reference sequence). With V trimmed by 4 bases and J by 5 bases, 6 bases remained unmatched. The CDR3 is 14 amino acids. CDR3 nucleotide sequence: TGTGCCAGCAGCTCCGGGACAGGAGGGTATGGCTACACCTTC. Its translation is CASSSGTGGYGYTF.

CDR3 residues: CASSLNGGGQFF. The CDR3 coding sequence is TGTGCCAGCAGCTTAAACGGAGGGGGGCAGTTCTTC. V gene TRBV7-3 combines with J gene TRBJ2-1, with D tentatively TRBD1 or TRBD2 (6 bases each). The germline CDR1 and CDR2 sequences are SGHTA and FQGTGA. The CDR3 length is 12 residues. V was trimmed by 1 base and J by 12 bases, leaving 10 bases between them.

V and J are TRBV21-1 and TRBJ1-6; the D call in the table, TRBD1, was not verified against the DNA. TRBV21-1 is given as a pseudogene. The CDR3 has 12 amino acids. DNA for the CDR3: TGTGCCAGCAGCAAAGGGCATTCACCCCTCCACTTT. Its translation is CASSKGHSPLHF.

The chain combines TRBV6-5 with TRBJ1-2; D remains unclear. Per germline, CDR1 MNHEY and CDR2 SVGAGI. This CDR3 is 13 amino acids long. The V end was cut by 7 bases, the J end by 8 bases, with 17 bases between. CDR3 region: CASKRAQTRGYTF. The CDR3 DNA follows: TGTGCCAGCAAGCGAGCCCAAACACGGGGCTACACCTTC.

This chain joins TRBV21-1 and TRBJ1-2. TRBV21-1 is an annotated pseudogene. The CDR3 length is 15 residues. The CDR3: CASSKLAGEGYGYTF. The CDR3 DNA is TGTGCCAGCAGCAAATTGGCAGGGGAGGGCTATGGCTACACCTTC.

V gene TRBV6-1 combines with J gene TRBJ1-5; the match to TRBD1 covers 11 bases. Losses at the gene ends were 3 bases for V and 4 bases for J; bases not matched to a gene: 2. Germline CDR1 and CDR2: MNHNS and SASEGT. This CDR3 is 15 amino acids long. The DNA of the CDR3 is TGTGCCAGCAGTGATGGGACAGGGGGAAATCAGCCCCAGCATTTT. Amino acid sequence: CASSDGTGGNQPQHF.

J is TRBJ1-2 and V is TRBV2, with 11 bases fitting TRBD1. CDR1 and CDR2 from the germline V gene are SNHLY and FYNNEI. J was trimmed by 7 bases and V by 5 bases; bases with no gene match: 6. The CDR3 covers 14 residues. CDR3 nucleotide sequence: TGTGCCAGCAGTTACAAGGACAGGGGGCCTGGCTACACCTTC. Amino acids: CASSYKDRGPGYTF.

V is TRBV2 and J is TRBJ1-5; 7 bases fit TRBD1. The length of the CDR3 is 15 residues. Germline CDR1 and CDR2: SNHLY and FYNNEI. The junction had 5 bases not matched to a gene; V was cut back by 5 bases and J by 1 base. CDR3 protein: CASSTGTVSNQPQHF. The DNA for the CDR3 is TGTGCCAGCAGTACCGGGACAGTGAGCAATCAGCCCCAGCATTTT.

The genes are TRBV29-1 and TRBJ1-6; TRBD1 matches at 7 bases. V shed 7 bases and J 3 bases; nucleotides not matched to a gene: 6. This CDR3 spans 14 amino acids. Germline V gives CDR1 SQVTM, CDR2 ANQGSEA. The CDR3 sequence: CSAGRDSYNSPLHF. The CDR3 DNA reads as TGCAGCGCCGGGAGGGACAGCTATAATTCACCCCTCCACTTT.

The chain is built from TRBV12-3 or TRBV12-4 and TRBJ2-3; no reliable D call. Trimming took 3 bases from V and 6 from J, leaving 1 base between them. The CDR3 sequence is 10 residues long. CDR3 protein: CASSLDTQYF. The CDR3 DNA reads TGTGCCAGCAGTTTGGATACGCAGTATTTT.

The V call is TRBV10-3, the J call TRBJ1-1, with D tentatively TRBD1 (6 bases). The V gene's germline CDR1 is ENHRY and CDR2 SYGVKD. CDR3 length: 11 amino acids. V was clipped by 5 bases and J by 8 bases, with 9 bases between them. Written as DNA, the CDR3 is TGTGCCATCAGTTCCGGGACAGAAGCTTTCTTT. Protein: CAISSGTEAFF.

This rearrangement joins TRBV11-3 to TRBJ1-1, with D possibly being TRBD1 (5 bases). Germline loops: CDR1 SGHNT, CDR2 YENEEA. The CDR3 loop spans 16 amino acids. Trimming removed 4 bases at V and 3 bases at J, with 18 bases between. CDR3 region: CASSSRDRVLHTEAFF. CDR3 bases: TGTGCCAGCAGCTCGAGAGACAGAGTACTACACACTGAAGCTTTCTTT.

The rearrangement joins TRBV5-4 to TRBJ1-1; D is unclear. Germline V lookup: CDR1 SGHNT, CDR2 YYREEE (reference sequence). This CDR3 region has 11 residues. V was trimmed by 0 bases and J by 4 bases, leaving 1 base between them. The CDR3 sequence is CASSLGTEAFF. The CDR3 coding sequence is TGTGCCAGCAGCTTGGGCACTGAAGCTTTCTTT. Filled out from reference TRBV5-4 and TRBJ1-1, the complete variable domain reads ETGVTQSPTHLIKTRGQQVTLRCSSQSGHNTVSWYQQALGQGPQFIFQYYREEENGRGNFPPRFSGLQFPNYSSELNVNALELDDSALYLCASSLGTEAFFGQGTRLTVV.

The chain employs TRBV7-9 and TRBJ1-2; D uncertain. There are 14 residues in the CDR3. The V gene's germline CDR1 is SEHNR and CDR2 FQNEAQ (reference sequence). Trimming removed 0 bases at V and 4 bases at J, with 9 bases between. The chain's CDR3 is CASSLAQNGYGYTF. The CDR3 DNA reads TGTGCCAGCAGCTTAGCACAGAACGGCTATGGCTACACCTTC.

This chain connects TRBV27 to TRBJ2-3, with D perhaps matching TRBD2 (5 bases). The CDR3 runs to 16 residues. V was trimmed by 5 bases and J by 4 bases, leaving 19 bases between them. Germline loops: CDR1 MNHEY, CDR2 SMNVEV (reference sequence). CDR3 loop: CASSPVGVKLADTQYF. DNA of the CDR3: TGTGCCAGCAGTCCGGTCGGGGTCAAATTGGCAGATACGCAGTATTTT.

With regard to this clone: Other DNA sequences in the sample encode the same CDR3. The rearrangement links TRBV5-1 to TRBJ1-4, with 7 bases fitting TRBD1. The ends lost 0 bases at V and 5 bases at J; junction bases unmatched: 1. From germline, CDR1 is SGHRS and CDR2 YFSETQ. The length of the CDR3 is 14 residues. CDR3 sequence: CASSLGQGNEKLFF. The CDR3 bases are TGCGCCAGCAGCTTGGGACAGGGCAATGAAAAACTGTTTTTT.